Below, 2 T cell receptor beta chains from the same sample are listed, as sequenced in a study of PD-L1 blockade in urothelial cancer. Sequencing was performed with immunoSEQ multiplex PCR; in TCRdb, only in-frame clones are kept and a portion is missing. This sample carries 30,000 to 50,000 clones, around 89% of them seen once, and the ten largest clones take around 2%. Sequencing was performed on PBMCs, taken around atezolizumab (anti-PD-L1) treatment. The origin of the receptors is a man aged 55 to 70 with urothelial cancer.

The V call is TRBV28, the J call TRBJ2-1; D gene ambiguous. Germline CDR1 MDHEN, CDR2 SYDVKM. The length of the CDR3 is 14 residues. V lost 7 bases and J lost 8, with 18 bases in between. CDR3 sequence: CASTRTFEVHEQFF. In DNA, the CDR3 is TGTGCCAGCACCCGAACCTTTGAGGTCCATGAGCAGTTCTTC. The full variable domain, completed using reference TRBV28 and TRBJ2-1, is DVKVTQSSRYLVKRTGEKVFLECVQDMDHENMFWYRQDPGLGLRLIYFSYDVKMKEKGDIPEGYSVSREKKERFSLILESASTNQTSMYLCASTRTFEVHEQFFGPGTRLTVL.

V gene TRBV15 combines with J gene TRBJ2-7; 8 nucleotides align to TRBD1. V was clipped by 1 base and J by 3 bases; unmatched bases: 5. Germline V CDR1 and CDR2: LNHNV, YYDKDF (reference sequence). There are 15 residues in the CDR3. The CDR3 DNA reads TGTGCCACCAGCAGAGGAGGACAGGGCCTCTACGAGCAGTACTTC. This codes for CATSRGGQGLYEQYF.